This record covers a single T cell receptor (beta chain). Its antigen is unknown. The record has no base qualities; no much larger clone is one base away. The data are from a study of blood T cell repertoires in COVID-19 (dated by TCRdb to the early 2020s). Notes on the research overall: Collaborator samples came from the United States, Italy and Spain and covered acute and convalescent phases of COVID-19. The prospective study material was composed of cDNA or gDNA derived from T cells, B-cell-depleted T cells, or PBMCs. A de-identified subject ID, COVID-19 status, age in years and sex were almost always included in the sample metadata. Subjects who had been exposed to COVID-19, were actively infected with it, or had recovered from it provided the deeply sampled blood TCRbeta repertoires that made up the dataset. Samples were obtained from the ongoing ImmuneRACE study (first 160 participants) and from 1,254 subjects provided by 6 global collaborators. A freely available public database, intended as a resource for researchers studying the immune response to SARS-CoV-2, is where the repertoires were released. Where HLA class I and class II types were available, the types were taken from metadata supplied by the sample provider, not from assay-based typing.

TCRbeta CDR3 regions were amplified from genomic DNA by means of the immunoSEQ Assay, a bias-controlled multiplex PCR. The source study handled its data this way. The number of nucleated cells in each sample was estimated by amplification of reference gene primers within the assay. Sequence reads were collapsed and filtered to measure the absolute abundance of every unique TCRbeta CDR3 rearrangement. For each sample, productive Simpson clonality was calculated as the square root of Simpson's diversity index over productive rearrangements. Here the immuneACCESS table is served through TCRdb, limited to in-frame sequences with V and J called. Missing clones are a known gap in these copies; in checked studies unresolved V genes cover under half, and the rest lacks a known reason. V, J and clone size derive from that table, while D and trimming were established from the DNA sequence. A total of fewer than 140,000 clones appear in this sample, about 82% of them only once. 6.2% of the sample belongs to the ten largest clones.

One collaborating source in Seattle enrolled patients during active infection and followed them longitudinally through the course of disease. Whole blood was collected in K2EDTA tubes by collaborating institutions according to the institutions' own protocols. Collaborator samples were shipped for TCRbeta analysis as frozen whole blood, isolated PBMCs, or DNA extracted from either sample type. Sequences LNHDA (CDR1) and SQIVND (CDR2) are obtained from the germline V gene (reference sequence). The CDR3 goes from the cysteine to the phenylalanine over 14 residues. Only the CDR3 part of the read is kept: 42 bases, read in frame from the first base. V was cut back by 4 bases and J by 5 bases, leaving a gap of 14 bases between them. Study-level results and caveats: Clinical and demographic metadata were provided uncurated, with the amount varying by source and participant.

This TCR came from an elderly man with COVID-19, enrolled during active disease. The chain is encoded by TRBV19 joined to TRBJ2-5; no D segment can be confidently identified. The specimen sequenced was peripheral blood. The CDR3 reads CASSTPRLAETQYF. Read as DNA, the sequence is TGTGCCAGTAGTACTCCCAGACTGGCGGAGACCCAGTACTTC.